These 15 T cell receptor beta chains share one sample of origin, sequenced in a study of CD8+ T cells in alopecia areata (dated by TCRdb to about 2018). The sample's treatment or condition label is to be understood as: oral pan-JAK inhibitor, 5-10 mg twice daily. The library came from the immunoSEQ multiplex PCR assay. RNA was extracted from all samples and reverse transcribed into cDNA as template for TCR sequencing. As stored in TCRdb, this immuneACCESS dataset retains in-frame rearrangements with V and J assigned. A fraction of the clones does not appear; measured against another copy, unresolved V genes explain less than half of the discrepancy, and the remainder lacks a known reason. Within this sample are around 180,000 clones, with roughly 70% of them counted one time only. Under 1.5% of the sample lies in the top ten. This sample comprised CD4+ T cells sorted from blood, obtained between weeks 49 and 50, from a patient treated with tofacitinib. The receptors originated from a human donor with alopecia areata.

The rearrangement joins TRBV29-1 to TRBJ1-2, with 9 nucleotides matching TRBD1. Germline values: CDR1 SQVTM, CDR2 ANQGSEA. V was clipped by 7 bases and J by 5 bases; unmatched bases: 5. CDR3 size: 12 residues. CDR3 loop: CSALTGGYGYTF. The DNA for the CDR3 is TGCAGCGCCTTGACAGGGGGATATGGCTACACCTTC.

This clone has more than one count but fewer than ten. The chain carries TRBV15 and TRBJ2-1; 11 bases align to TRBD2. Germline-derived CDR1 and CDR2 are LNHNV and YYDKDF (reference sequence). The CDR3 consists of 14 residues. The V gene end was trimmed by 2 bases and the J gene end by 10 bases; junction bases not matched to a gene: 4. CDR3 sequence reads: CATSRTSGGGEQFF. CDR3 DNA sequence: TGTGCCACCAGCAGAACTAGCGGGGGTGGCGAGCAGTTCTTC.

The chain recombines TRBV18 with TRBJ2-1; D gene ambiguous. The germline gives CDR1 KGHSH, CDR2 LQKENI. The CDR3 has 15 amino acids. V was clipped by 3 bases and J by 1 base, with 10 bases between them. The CDR3 coding sequence is TGTGCCAGCTCACCGCTTGCGGAATCCTACAATGAGCAGTTCTTC. Its translation is CASSPLAESYNEQFF. Using reference TRBV18 and TRBJ2-1 for the parts outside the CDR3, the full variable domain is NAGVMQNPRHLVRRRGQEARLRCSPMKGHSHVYWYRQLPEEGLKFMVYLQKENIIDESGMPKERFSAEFPKEGPSILRIQQVVRGDSAAYFCASSPLAESYNEQFFGPGTRLTVL.

The rearrangement joins TRBV7-8 to TRBJ2-5, with D possibly TRBD2 on 5 matching bases. This CDR3 has 18 residues. Germline CDR1 reads SGHVS; CDR2 reads FQNEAQ. Trimming took 5 bases from V and 1 from J, leaving 23 bases between them. The CDR3 nucleotides are TGTGCCAGCAGCAAATTATCCAGCCTCTACGGAGGCCAAGAGACCCAGTACTTC. Protein: CASSKLSSLYGGQETQYF.

This clone was recorded a few times. This chain joins TRBV29-1 and TRBJ1-5; D is unresolved. CDR1 and CDR2 from the germline V gene are SQVTM and ANQGSEA. This CDR3 comprises 14 residues. V was clipped by 7 bases and J by 0 bases, with 13 bases between them. The CDR3 nucleotides are TGCAGCGCCACAACAAGGGATAGCAATCAGCCCCAGCATTTT. It yields the protein CSATTRDSNQPQHF.

The V call is TRBV19, the J call TRBJ1-2, with D possibly TRBD1 on 6 matching bases. CDR3 length: 13 residues. In germline, CDR1 is LNHDA, CDR2 SQIVND (reference sequence). Trimming shortened V by 9 bases and J by 7 bases, and 18 bases separated the two germline ends. The CDR3 bases are TGTGCCAGCCTTCCGGACAGACTGAGTGGCTACACCTTC. This codes for CASLPDRLSGYTF.

Here the CDR3 DNA reads TGTGCCAGTAAGACAGGGAGGCTCACTGAAGCTTTCTTT. Its translation: CASKTGRLTEAFF. The chain employs TRBV27 and TRBJ1-1; TRBD1 matches at 7 bases. The CDR3 is 13 residues long. Germline CDR1 is MNHEY and CDR2 is SMNVEV (reference sequence). V was clipped by 9 bases and J by 4 bases; unmatched bases: 8.

This chain uses TRBV6-1 with TRBJ2-7; D perhaps matches TRBD1 (6 bases). Germline loops: CDR1 MNHNS, CDR2 SASEGT. V lost 2 bases and J lost 2, with 10 bases in between. This CDR3 contains 14 residues. CDR3 sequence: CASSEQDRAYEQYF. The CDR3 DNA reads as TGTGCCAGCAGTGAACAGGACAGAGCCTACGAGCAGTACTTC.

The gene calls are TRBV30 and TRBJ1-6; TRBD1 aligns across 7 bases. The length of the CDR3 is 13 residues. The germline V gene encodes CDR1 GTSNPN and CDR2 SVGIG (reference sequence). The junction had 5 bases not matched to a gene; V was cut back by 4 bases and J by 8 bases. CDR3 sequence: CAWTDRADSPLHF. The CDR3, as DNA: TGTGCCTGGACTGACAGGGCGGATTCACCCCTCCACTTT.

The rearrangement uses TRBV2 and TRBJ1-5; TRBD1 matches 8 bases. The ends lost 8 bases at V and 2 bases at J; junction bases unmatched: 14. The CDR3 covers 17 residues. Germline V CDR1 and CDR2: SNHLY, FYNNEI. The CDR3 loop reads CASGSGGHGRGNQPQHF. The DNA for the CDR3 is TGTGCCAGCGGTTCAGGGGGCCATGGACGTGGCAATCAGCCCCAGCATTTT.

The CDR3 DNA follows: TGTGCCAGCAGTGTCTTTGGGGGCGAGCAGTACTTC. Translated, it gives CASSVFGGEQYF. The chain links TRBV6-6 to TRBJ2-7; D assignment may be TRBD1 or TRBD2 (5 bases each). Trimming removed 5 bases at V and 6 bases at J, with 11 bases between. There are 12 residues in the CDR3. Looked up from germline, CDR1 is MNHNY and CDR2 is SVGAGI (reference sequence).

CDR3 loop: CSVAQGVSTEAFF. In nucleotides, the CDR3 is TGCAGCGTTGCACAGGGGGTGTCCACTGAAGCTTTCTTT. V usage is TRBV29-1 and J usage is TRBJ1-1; 8 positions agree with TRBD1. Unmatched junction bases numbered 5, after V lost 4 bases and J lost 4 bases. Germline V gene lookup returns CDR1 SQVTM and CDR2 ANQGSEA. The CDR3 sequence is 13 residues long.

Concerning this clone: Other DNA sequences in the same sample also yield this CDR3. The CDR3 sequence is CASSDTDTQYF. In DNA form, the CDR3 reads TGCGCCAGCAGTGACACAGATACGCAGTATTTT. This sequence joins TRBV5-1 and TRBJ2-3; D call uncertain. The germline CDR1 and CDR2 sequences are SGHRS and YFSETQ. V lost 5 bases and J 2 bases, leaving 3 bases between the germline ends. The CDR3 spans 11 residues.

The CDR3 DNA sequence: TGCAGCGTCCGGGACAGGGGATACACAGATACGCAGTATTTT. Protein product: CSVRDRGYTDTQYF. The chain combines TRBV29-1 with TRBJ2-3; 10 nucleotides agree with TRBD1. Trimming at V came to 6 bases and at J to 2 bases, leaving 5 bases not matched to a gene. Per germline, CDR1 SQVTM and CDR2 ANQGSEA. The CDR3 covers 14 residues.

This clone has a handful of counts. This specimen includes other DNA sequences encoding the same CDR3. The chain is built from TRBV29-1 and TRBJ1-2, with 7 bases lining up with TRBD1. This CDR3 region has 12 residues. From germline, CDR1 is SQVTM and CDR2 ANQGSEA. Trimming removed 6 bases from V and 2 bases from J; junction bases left unmatched: 3. The CDR3 nucleotides are TGCAGCGTAGACAGGGCCAACTATGGCTACACCTTC. Translation gives CSVDRANYGYTF.